This passage covers 21 T cell receptor beta chains from one sample sequenced in a study of CXCR3-negative and CXCR3-positive naive CD8 T cells. cDNA libraries for TRB were generated by 5' RACE incorporating UMI labels. TCRdb re-called the 5' RACE reads and shows each CDR3 protein once, DNA omitted. The sample includes over 100,000 distinct CDR3 sequences. Study findings and constraints: CXCR3-positive naive cells had more hydrophobic TRB CDR3s than CXCR3-negative naive cells.

No antigens are known for them. The source material was naive CXCR3+ CD8+ T cells from blood. Subset in this sample: CD45RO-CCR7+CD27+CD95- naive CD8+ T cells expressing CXCR3 (TNR3+). Receptor source: a human donor in good health. Some clones in this sample may be carry-over from other donors' samples.

The chain's CDR3 is CASRALWEPATEAFF. The genes are TRBV12-3 or TRBV12-4 and TRBJ1-1. The CDR3 length is 15 residues.

This sequence joins TRBV3-1 and TRBJ2-5; TCRdb designates TRBD2, a call that cannot be tested without DNA. The CDR3 runs 17 residues. Germline loops: CDR1 LGHDT, CDR2 YNNKEL (reference sequence). The chain's CDR3 is CASSHGRLAGGQETQYF.

The CDR3 sequence is CASSYSRQVNSPLHF. The chain joins TRBV6-6 to TRBJ1-6; TCRdb reports TRBD1, a call that lacks DNA to check it against. The germline V gene encodes CDR1 MNHNY and CDR2 SVGAGI (reference sequence). This CDR3 is built from 15 residues.

The chain carries TRBV20-1 and TRBJ2-1; TCRdb's D call of TRBD1 is untestable without DNA. The germline gives CDR1 DFQATT, CDR2 SNEGSKA (reference sequence). The CDR3 totals 17 residues. This CDR3 is CSARLSAGQGSYNEQFF.

The rearrangement links TRBV6-5 to TRBJ2-7. The CDR3 contains 16 residues. Germline CDR1 MNHEY, CDR2 SVGAGI. The CDR3 region is CASSYSGTQRSYEQYF.

The chain links TRBV7-8 to TRBJ1-1; the D call of TRBD1 rests on TCRdb alone, since no DNA is present to check it. The germline V gene has CDR1 SGHVS and CDR2 FQNEAQ. The CDR3 contains 17 residues. The CDR3 here is CASSLGRTAIGNTEAFF. The variable domain in full, completed from reference TRBV7-8 and TRBJ1-1, reads GAGVSQSPRYKVAKRGQDVALRCDPISGHVSLFWYQQALGQGPEFLTYFQNEAQLDKSGLPSDRFFAERPEGSVSTLKIQRTQQEDSAVYLCASSLGRTAIGNTEAFFGQGTRLTVV.

The V call is TRBV5-1, the J call TRBJ1-4. This CDR3 contains 13 residues. From germline, CDR1 is SGHRS and CDR2 YFSETQ. The CDR3 sequence is CASSPSTNEKLFF.

The chain joins TRBV9 to TRBJ1-1. Germline lookup yields CDR1 SGDLS and CDR2 YYNGEE. The CDR3 has 17 residues. The CDR3 loop is CASSVDADGYLNTEAFF.

J is TRBJ2-7 and V is TRBV28; absent DNA, TCRdb's TRBD2 call cannot be checked. The CDR3 contains 14 residues. In germline, CDR1 is MDHEN, CDR2 SYDVKM. The CDR3 spells CASSLGRLSYEQYF. The variable domain in full, with the rest retrieved from reference TRBV28 and TRBJ2-7, is DVKVTQSSRYLVKRTGEKVFLECVQDMDHENMFWYRQDPGLGLRLIYFSYDVKMKEKGDIPEGYSVSREKKERFSLILESASTNQTSMYLCASSLGRLSYEQYFGPGTRLTVT.

The chain has TRBV7-2 and TRBJ2-1; TCRdb selects TRBD2, and the lack of DNA leaves this call unchecked. The CDR3 contains 15 residues. Germline CDR1 and CDR2: SGHTA and FQGNSA. The CDR3 region is CASLLVPVGYNEQFF.

The rearrangement uses TRBV7-2 and TRBJ2-7; as DNA is missing, the TRBD2 call by TCRdb cannot be tested. Germline CDR1 SGHTA, CDR2 FQGNSA. CDR3 length: 15 amino acids. CDR3 region: CASNPIAGGLYEQYF.

The V call is TRBV14, the J call TRBJ2-5; TCRdb selects TRBD2, and the lack of DNA leaves this call unchecked. Germline-derived CDR1 and CDR2 are SGHDN and FVKESK. The CDR3 consists of 14 residues. Here the CDR3 reads CASSQGTNQETQYF.

The V gene is TRBV29-1, the J gene TRBJ1-2; with no DNA, the TCRdb D assignment of TRBD1 cannot be verified. CDR1 is SQVTM, CDR2 ANQGSEA, per germline. The CDR3 has 13 residues. The CDR3 reads CSVAGAGDYGYTF.

The V call is TRBV12-3 or TRBV12-4, the J call TRBJ2-5; there is no DNA to check the TCRdb D call of TRBD1. The CDR3 runs 15 residues. The CDR3 reads CASSDRAWVGETQYF.

The genes are TRBV28 and TRBJ2-5; no DNA is available, so the TRBD1 call from TCRdb remains unchecked. The V gene's germline CDR1 is MDHEN and CDR2 SYDVKM. The CDR3 length is 12 residues. The CDR3 protein is CASEYGAGTPYF.

The V call is TRBV28, the J call TRBJ2-5; absent DNA, TCRdb's TRBD1 call cannot be checked. The CDR3 sequence is 14 residues long. CDR1 MDHEN and CDR2 SYDVKM come from the germline V gene. The CDR3 reads CASSLEGRRETRYF.

The V call is TRBV4-3, the J call TRBJ2-2; without DNA, the TCRdb call of TRBD2 cannot be checked. The CDR3 is 18 residues long. In germline, CDR1 is LGHNA, CDR2 YSLEER. The CDR3: CASSQEGLAGVNTGGLFF.

This chain uses TRBV28 with TRBJ2-7; the D gene TCRdb calls, TRBD1, cannot be checked with no DNA. Germline lookup yields CDR1 MDHEN and CDR2 SYDVKM. The CDR3 is 13 amino acids. CDR3 loop: CASSLVLQGEQYF.

The chain recombines TRBV5-1 with TRBJ1-1. The CDR3 spans 14 residues. The germline V gene has CDR1 SGHRS and CDR2 YFSETQ. CDR3 region: CASSLAGTNTEAFF.

This chain uses TRBV7-9 with TRBJ1-4. The CDR3 has 15 amino acids. Germline CDR1 reads SEHNR; CDR2 reads FQNEAQ (reference sequence). The CDR3 sequence is CASSLVEARVEKLFF.

The V and J genes are TRBV4-1 and TRBJ2-3; TCRdb returns TRBD1, unconfirmable since there is no DNA. Germline V gene lookup returns CDR1 MGHRA and CDR2 YSYEKL. This CDR3 contains 15 residues. This CDR3 reads CASSQEGRITDTQYF.